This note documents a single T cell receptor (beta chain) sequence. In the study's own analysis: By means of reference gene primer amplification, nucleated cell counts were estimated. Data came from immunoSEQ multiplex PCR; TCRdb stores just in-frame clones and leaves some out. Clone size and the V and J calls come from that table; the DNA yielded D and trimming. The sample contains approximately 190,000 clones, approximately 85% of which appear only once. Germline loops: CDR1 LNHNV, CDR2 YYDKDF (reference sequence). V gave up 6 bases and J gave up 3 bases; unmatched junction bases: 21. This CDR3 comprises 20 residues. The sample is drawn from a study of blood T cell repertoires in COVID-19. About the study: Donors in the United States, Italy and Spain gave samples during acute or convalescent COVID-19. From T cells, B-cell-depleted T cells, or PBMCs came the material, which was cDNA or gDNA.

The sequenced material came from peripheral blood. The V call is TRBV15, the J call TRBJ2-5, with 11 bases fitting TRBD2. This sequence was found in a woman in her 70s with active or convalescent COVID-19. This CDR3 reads CATSLSGRPRKLAGEETQYF. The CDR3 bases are TGTGCCACCAGTCTCTCTGGCCGCCCCCGAAAACTAGCGGGAGAAGAGACCCAGTACTTC.